This is a list of T cell receptor beta chains from one sample in a study of Tregs in tolerant kidney transplant recipients. Data came from immunoSEQ multiplex PCR; TCRdb stores just in-frame clones and leaves some out. This sample has about 1,700 clones, with about 72% found just once. The antigens of these receptors remain unknown. Input material: CD8+ T cells from blood cultured with allogeneic cells. The receptor set was obtained from a human donor in good health. The CDR3 runs from the conserved cysteine through the conserved F or W.

J	V	CDR3
TRBJ1-2	TRBV14	CASSQALKYGYTF
TRBJ1-4	TRBV21-1	CASSGGTREKLFF
TRBJ2-1	TRBV2	CASRELAINEQFF
TRBJ1-5	TRBV19	CASGTGGLEPQHF
TRBJ1-4	TRBV2	CASNPGGFDEKLFF
TRBJ1-1	TRBV7-5	CASSLTVNTEAFF
TRBJ2-5	TRBV4-1	CASSQEGTGLGETQYF
TRBJ2-1	TRBV5-6	CASSAQRGLYNEQFF
TRBJ2-7	TRBV5-5	CASSLGSSGAYEQYF
TRBJ2-2	TRBV29-1	CSVGNSNTGELFF
TRBJ1-4	TRBV6-5	CASSRGKKLFF
TRBJ1-2	TRBV11-2	CASSLTNNYGYTF
TRBJ2-7	TRBV7-9	CASSFRASGIHEQYF
TRBJ1-2	TRBV7-9	CASSLGPGANYGYTF
TRBJ2-2	TRBV27	CASSLRQVYTGELFF
TRBJ2-1	TRBV30	CAWTLLAASYNEQFF
TRBJ1-3	TRBV7-2	CASSLTSGQSPGNTIYF
TRBJ2-7	TRBV27	CASSSIGREQYF
TRBJ2-7	TRBV4-2	CASSQKLGGLVEQYF
TRBJ2-7	TRBV11-3	CASSLGRAYEQYF
TRBJ2-7	TRBV7-9	CASSPEDRYYEQYF
TRBJ2-7	TRBV2	CASRDNRGLGYEQYF
TRBJ1-1	TRBV21-1	CASSRGGKPSYAEAFF
TRBJ2-7	TRBV9	CASSVEGGARTYEQYF
TRBJ2-3	TRBV19	CASSGDTQYF
TRBJ2-5	TRBV11-2	CASSLLAGGFQETQYF
TRBJ1-5	TRBV27	CASSLGSNQPQHF
TRBJ1-2	TRBV6-5	CASSYSLSGGGGYTF
TRBJ2-7	TRBV5-1	CASRGTVYEQYF
TRBJ1-5	TRBV27	CASSLWQDSNQPQHF
TRBJ2-6	TRBV27	CASSLGGANVLTF
TRBJ2-1	TRBV29-1	CSVEGRVAGATYNEQFF
TRBJ1-2	TRBV27	CASSWTGDYGYTF
TRBJ2-5	TRBV11-2	CASSFLYGPQETQYF
TRBJ1-2	TRBV4-1	CASSQATGPRDGYTF
TRBJ2-1	TRBV4-2	CASSLGLSEQFF
TRBJ1-2	TRBV4-1	CASSQDPGGGPGGYTF
TRBJ2-1	TRBV9	CASSVEGGGSYNEQFF
TRBJ1-2	TRBV19	CAASLGGEGYTF
.	TRBV27	CAFKRGEQYF
TRBJ2-5	TRBV19	CATSTGGVETQYF
TRBJ2-7	TRBV6-5	CASSYSSSYEQYF
TRBJ2-7	TRBV6-4	CASKLDMPQGYEQYF
TRBJ2-5	TRBV19	CASSPDREGQETQYF
TRBJ2-7	TRBV6-5	CASSYGAGIYEQYF
TRBJ1-1	TRBV9	CASSVAAGDRREGAFF
TRBJ2-7	TRBV30	CAWSRDRANEQYF
TRBJ2-1	TRBV19	CASSITSGYNEQFF
TRBJ2-1	TRBV21-1	CASSYGWYNEQFF